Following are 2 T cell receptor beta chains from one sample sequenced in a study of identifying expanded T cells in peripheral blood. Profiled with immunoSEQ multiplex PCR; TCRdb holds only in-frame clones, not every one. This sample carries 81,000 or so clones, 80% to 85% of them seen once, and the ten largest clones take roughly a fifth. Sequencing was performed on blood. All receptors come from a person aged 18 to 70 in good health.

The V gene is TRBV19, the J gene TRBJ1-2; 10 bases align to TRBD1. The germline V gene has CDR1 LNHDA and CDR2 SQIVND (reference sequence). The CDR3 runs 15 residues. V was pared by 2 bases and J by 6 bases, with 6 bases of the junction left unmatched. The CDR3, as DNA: TGTGCCAGTAGTATAATCCTCGGGACAGGGGATGGCTACACCTTC. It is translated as CASSIILGTGDGYTF. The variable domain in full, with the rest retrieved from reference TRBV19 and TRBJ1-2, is DGGITQSPKYLFRKEGQNVTLSCEQNLNHDAMYWYRQDPGQGLRLIYYSQIVNDFQKGDIAEGYSVSREKKESFPLTVTSAQKNPTAFYLCASSIILGTGDGYTFGSGTRLTVV.

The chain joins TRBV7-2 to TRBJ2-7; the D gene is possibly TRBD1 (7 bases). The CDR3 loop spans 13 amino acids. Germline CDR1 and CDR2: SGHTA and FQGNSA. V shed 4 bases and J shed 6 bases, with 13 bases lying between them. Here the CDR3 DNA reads TGTGCCAGCAGCTCAGGGGGGTACCTCGAGCAGTACTTC. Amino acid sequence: CASSSGGYLEQYF. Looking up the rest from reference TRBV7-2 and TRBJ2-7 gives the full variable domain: GAGVSQSPSNKVTEKGKDVELRCDPISGHTALYWYRQSLGQGLEFLIYFQGNSAPDKSGLPSDRFSAERTGGSVSTLTIQRTQQEDSAVYLCASSSGGYLEQYFGPGTRLTVT.